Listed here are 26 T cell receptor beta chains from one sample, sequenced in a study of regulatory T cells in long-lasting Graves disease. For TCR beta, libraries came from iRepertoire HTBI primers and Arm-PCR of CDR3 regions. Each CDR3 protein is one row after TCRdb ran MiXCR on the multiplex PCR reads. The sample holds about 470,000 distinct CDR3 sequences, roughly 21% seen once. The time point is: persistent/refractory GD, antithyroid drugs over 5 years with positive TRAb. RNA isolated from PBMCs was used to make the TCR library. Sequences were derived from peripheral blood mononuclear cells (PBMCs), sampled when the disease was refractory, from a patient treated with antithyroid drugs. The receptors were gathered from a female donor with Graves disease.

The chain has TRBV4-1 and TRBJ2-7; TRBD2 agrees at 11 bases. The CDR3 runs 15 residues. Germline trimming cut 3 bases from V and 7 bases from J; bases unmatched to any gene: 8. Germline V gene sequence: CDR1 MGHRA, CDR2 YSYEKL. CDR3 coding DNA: TGCGCCAGCAGCCACGTACTAGCGGGAGTAGGTGAGCAGTACTTC. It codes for CASSHVLAGVGEQYF.

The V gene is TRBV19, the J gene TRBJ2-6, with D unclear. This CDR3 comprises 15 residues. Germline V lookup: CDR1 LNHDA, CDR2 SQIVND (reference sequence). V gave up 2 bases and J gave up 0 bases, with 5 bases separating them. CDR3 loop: CASSIIPSGANVLTF. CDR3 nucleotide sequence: TGTGCCAGTAGTATAATCCCCTCTGGGGCCAACGTCCTGACTTTC.

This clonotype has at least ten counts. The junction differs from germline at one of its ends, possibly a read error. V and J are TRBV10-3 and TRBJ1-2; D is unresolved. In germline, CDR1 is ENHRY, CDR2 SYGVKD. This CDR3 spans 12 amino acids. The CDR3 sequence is CAIGDHLSGYTF. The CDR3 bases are TGTGCCATCGGTGACCATTTAAGTGGCTACACCTTC.

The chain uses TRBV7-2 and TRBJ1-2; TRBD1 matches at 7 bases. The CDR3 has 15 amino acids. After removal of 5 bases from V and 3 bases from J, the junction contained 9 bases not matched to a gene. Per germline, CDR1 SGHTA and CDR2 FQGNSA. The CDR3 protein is CASSLRQGTHYGYTF. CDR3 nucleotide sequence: TGTGCCAGCAGCCTCCGACAGGGCACACACTATGGCTACACCTTC.

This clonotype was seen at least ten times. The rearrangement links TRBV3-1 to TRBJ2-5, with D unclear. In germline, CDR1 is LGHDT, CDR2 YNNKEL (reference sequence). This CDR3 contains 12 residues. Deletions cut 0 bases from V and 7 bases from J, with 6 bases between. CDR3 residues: CASSQDGRTQYF. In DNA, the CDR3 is TGTGCCAGCAGCCAAGACGGTCGGACCCAGTACTTC.

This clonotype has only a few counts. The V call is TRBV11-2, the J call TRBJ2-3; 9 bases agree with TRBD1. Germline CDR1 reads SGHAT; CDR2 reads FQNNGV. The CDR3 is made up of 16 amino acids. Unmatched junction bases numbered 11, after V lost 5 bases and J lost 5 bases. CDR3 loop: CASSEGQGGFGDTQYF. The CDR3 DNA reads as TGTGCCAGCAGCGAGGGACAGGGTGGTTTTGGAGATACGCAGTATTTT.

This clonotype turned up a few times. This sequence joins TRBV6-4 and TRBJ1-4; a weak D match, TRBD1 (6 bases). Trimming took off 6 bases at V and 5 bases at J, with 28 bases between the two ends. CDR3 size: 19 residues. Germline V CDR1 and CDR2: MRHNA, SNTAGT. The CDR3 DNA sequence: TGTGCCAGCAGCGTACTTCGTGGGGGGCGCGGGTCGGTAAATGAAAAACTGTTTTTT. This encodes CASSVLRGGRGSVNEKLFF.

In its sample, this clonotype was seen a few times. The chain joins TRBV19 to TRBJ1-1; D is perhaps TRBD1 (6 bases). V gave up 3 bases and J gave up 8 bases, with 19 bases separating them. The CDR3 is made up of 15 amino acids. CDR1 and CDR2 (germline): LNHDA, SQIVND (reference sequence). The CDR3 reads CASSILWTDNVEAFF. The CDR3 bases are TGTGCCAGTAGTATTCTCTGGACAGATAATGTCGAAGCTTTCTTT. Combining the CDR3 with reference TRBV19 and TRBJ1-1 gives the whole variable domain DGGITQSPKYLFRKEGQNVTLSCEQNLNHDAMYWYRQDPGQGLRLIYYSQIVNDFQKGDIAEGYSVSREKKESFPLTVTSAQKNPTAFYLCASSILWTDNVEAFFGQGTRLTVV.

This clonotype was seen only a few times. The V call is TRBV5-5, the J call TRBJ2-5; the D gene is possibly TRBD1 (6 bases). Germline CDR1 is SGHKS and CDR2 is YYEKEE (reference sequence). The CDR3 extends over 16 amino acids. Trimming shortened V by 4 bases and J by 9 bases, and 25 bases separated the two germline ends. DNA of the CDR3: TGTGCCAGCAGCGCCCTCACCGGGACACGGGATTTGGCCCAGTACTTC. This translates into CASSALTGTRDLAQYF.

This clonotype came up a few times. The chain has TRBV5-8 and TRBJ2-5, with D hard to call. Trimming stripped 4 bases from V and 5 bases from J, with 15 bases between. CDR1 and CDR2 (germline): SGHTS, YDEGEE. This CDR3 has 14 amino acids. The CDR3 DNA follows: TGTGCCAGCAGCCCCGTCTCGCTCCAGGAGACCCAGTACTTC. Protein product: CASSPVSLQETQYF.

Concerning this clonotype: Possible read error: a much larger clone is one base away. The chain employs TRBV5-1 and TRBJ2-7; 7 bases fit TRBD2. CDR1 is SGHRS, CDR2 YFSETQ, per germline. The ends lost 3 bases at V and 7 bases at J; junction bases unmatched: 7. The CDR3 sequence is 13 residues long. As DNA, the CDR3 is TGCGCCAGCAGCTCACGACTAGCTTATGAGCAGTACTTC. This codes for CASSSRLAYEQYF.

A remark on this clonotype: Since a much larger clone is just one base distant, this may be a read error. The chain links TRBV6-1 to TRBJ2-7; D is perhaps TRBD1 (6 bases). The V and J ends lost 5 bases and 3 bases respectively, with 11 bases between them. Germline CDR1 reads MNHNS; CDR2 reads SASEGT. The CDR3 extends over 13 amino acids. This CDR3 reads CASSPRTVYEQYF. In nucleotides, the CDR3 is TGTGCCAGCAGTCCCCGGACAGTCTACGAGCAGTACTTC.

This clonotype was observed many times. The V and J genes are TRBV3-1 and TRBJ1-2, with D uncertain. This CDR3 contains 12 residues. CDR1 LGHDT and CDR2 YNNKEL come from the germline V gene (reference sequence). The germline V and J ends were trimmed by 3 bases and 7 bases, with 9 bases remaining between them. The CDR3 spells CASSQGGIGYTF. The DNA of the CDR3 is TGTGCCAGCAGCCAGGGAGGGATTGGCTACACCTTC.

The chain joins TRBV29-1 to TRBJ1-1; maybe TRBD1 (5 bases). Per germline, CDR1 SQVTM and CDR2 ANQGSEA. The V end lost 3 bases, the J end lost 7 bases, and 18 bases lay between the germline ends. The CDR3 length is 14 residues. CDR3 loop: CSVEEVGRNLEAFF. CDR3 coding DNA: TGCAGCGTTGAGGAGGTGGGACGTAATCTTGAAGCTTTCTTT.

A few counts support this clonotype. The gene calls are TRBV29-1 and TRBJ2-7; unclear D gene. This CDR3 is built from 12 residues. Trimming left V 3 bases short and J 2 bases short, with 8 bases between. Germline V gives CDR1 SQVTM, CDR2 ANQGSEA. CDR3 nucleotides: TGCAGCGTTGACGAAGGCACCTACGAGCAGTACTTC. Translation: CSVDEGTYEQYF.

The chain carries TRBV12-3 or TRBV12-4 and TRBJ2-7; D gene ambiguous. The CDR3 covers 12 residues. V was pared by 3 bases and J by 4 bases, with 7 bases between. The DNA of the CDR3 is TGTGCCAGCAGTTTGATACGTTACGAGCAGTACTTC. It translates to CASSLIRYEQYF.

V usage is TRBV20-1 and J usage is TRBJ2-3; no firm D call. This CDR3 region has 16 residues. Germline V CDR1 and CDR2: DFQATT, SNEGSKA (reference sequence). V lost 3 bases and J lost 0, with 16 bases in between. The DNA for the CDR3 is TGCAGTGCTAGCCCCTTTCCGTCTACTAGCACAGATACGCAGTATTTT. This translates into CSASPFPSTSTDTQYF.

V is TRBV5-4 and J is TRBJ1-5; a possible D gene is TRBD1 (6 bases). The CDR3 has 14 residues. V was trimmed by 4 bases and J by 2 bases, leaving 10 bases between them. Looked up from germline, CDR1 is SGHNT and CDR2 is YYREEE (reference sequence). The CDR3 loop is CASSVRGGNQPQHF. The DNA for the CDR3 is TGTGCCAGCAGCGTCAGGGGTGGCAATCAGCCCCAGCATTTT.

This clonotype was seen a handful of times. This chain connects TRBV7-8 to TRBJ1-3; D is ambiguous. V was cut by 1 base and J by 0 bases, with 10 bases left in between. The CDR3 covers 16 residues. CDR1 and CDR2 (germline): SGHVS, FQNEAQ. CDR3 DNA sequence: TGTGCCAGCAGCTTAGAGGGCAGGAGCTCTGGAAACACCATATATTTT. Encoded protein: CASSLEGRSSGNTIYF.

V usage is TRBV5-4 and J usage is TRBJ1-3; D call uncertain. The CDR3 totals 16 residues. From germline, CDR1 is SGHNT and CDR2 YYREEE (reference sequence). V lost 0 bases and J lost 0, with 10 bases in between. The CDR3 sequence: CASSLGAGRSGNTIYF. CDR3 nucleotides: TGTGCCAGCAGCTTGGGGGCGGGCCGCTCTGGAAACACCATATATTTT.

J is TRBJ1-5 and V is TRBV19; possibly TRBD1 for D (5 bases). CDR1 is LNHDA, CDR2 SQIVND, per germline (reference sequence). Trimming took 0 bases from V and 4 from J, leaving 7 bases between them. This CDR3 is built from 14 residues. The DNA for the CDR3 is TGTGCCAGTAGTATAGATGCAGGGAATCAGCCCCAGCATTTT. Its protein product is CASSIDAGNQPQHF.

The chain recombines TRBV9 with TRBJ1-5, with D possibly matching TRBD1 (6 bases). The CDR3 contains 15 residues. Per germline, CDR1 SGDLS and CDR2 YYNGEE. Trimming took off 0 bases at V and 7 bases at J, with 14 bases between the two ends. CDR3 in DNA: TGTGCCAGCAGCGTAGATGGGGGGGCGGGACAGCCCCAGCATTTT. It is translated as CASSVDGGAGQPQHF.

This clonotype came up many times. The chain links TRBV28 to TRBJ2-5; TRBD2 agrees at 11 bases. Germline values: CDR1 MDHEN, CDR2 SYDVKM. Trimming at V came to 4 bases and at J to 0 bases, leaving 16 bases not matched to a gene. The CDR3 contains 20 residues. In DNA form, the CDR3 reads TGTGCCAGCAGTTCCCCGAGGGCTAGCGGGGGGTCCGCGTACCAAGAGACCCAGTACTTC. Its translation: CASSSPRASGGSAYQETQYF.

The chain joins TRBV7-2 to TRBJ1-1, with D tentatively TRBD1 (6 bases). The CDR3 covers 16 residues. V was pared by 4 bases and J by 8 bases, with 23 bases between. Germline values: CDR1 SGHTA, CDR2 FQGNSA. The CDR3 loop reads CASSWNIGGGGGEAFF. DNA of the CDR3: TGTGCCAGCAGCTGGAATATCGGGGGGGGTGGGGGCGAAGCTTTCTTT.

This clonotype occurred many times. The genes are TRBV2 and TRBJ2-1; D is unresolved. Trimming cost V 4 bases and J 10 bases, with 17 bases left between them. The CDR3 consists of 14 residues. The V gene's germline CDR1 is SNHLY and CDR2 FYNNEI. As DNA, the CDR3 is TGTGCCAGCAGTGCAGGAGCCCGAATGGGGGAGCAGTTCTTC. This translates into CASSAGARMGEQFF.

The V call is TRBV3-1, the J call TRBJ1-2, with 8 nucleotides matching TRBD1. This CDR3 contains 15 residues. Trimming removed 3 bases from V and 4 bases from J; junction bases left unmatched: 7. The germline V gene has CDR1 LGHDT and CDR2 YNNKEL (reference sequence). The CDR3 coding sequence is TGTGCCAGCAGCCAGGTACCGGGACAGGTCTATGGCTACACCTTC. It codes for CASSQVPGQVYGYTF.